Only one count was recorded for the clone carrying this T cell receptor beta chain. The CDR3 length is 14 residues. Trimming removed 0 bases from V and 6 bases from J; junction bases left unmatched: 1. Germline CDR1 SGHRS, CDR2 YFSETQ. These data are taken from a study of CD8 T cells in ankylosing spondylitis. TCRdb fed the 5' RACE reads into MiXCR, producing one record per CDR3 protein. The table shows 300,000 to 350,000 distinct CDR3 sequences, with roughly 20% occurring only once. The specimen sequenced was blood, either unsorted or a sorted T cell fraction (not recorded which). The chain combines TRBV5-1 with TRBJ2-3, with 10 bases that match TRBD2. This clonotype originated in a female donor with ankylosing spondylitis or in good health (not recorded which). In nucleotides, the CDR3 is TGCGCCAGCAGCTTGGATAGCGGGGGGGATACGCAGTATTTT. It is translated as CASSLDSGGDTQYF.